This TCR beta chain was profiled in a study of blood T cell repertoires in COVID-19 (dated by TCRdb to about 2020). Regarding the complete study: Collaborator samples came from the United States, Italy and Spain and covered acute and convalescent phases of COVID-19. The material from the prospective study consisted of cDNA or gDNA derived from T cells, B-cell-depleted T cells, or PBMCs. Nearly every sample came with metadata listing a de-identified subject ID, COVID-19 status, age in years and sex. Samples were obtained from the ongoing ImmuneRACE study (first 160 participants) and from about 1,300 subjects provided by 6 global collaborators. HLA class I and class II types, where available, came from metadata supplied by the sample provider rather than from assay-based typing. The repertoires were released in a freely available public database intended as a resource for research on the immune response to SARS-CoV-2. Deeply sampled blood TCRbeta repertoires from subjects exposed to, actively infected with, or recovered from COVID-19 were included in the dataset.

Participants in the prospective study were enrolled through a virtual design, were aged roughly 18 to 100 years, and lived in about 25 United States geographic areas. To assign participants to cohorts, the prospective study relied on clinical history that participants themselves reported in a screening survey and a study questionnaire. Mobile phlebotomists in the prospective study collected whole blood, serum and a nasopharyngeal or oropharyngeal swab from every participant. Over a 2-month period, participants in the prospective study had the option of providing additional blood draws and questionnaires. Prospective study blood samples were shipped either frozen or at room temperature before DNA extraction. TCRbeta CDR3 regions were amplified from genomic DNA by means of the immunoSEQ Assay, a bias-controlled multiplex PCR. Concerning the study's data processing: The number of nucleated cells in each sample was estimated from the amplification of reference gene primers within the assay. Sequence reads were collapsed and filtered to measure the absolute abundance of every unique TCRbeta CDR3 rearrangement. For each sample, productive Simpson clonality was calculated by taking the square root of Simpson's diversity index across productive rearrangements. TCRdb provides this immuneACCESS table in a form limited to in-frame rearrangements. Some clones are lacking; in checked studies, under half of them reflect an unresolved V gene, and why the rest are absent is not known. That table furnishes V, J and clone size, whereas the DNA furnished D and trimming. Counted in this sample were roughly 250,000 clones; around 90% of them appeared once. The ten biggest clones cover about 6% of the sample.

Paper-wide results and their limitations: Clinical and demographic metadata were provided uncurated, with the amount varying by source and participant.

The V and J ends are trimmed by 4 bases and 4 bases, leaving 20 bases between them. The CDR3 runs 17 residues from the cysteine to the phenylalanine. Just CDR3 DNA is preserved here, 51 bases in frame from base 1. Via the germline V gene (reference sequence), CDR1 is LGHDT and CDR2 YNNKEL. About this clone itself: This receptor's antigen is unknown. Within one base of it there is no much larger clone, and no base qualities were kept.

The chain is encoded by TRBV3-1 (or the pseudogene TRBV3-2) joined to TRBJ1-3, and perhaps TRBD1 as D gene, on 6 matching bases. This TCR derives from a woman in her 30s with acute COVID-19. The specimen sequenced was PBMCs or T cells enriched from blood (not recorded which). Here the CDR3 is given as CASSLNAFSGTGNTIYF. The nucleotide sequence reads as follows: TGTGCCAGCAGCCTGAACGCCTTTTCAGGGACAGGAAACACCATATATTTT.